This entry features one TCR beta chain sequence. Antigen: not known. TCRdb itself ran the 5' RACE reads through MiXCR, one entry per CDR3 protein. The repertoire has around 440,000 distinct CDR3 sequences, approximately 17% of them found once; the top ten carry approximately 0.93%. The CDR3 runs to 15 residues. The V gene lost 7 bases and the J gene lost 0 bases, with 10 bases spanning the gap. Looked up from germline, CDR1 is MNHEY and CDR2 is SVGEGT. This sample is part of a study of CD8 T cells in ankylosing spondylitis. Study-wide results and limits: A TCR beta motif of eight highly homologous variants appeared characteristic of ankylosing spondylitis blood. Matched ankylosing spondylitis synovial fluid reportedly contained a significantly enriched population of disease-linked clones.

The sample taken for sequencing was blood, either unsorted or a sorted T cell fraction (not recorded which). The rearrangement joins TRBV6-2 or TRBV6-3 to TRBJ2-6, with a weak D call TRBD2 (5 bases). The clonotype was recovered from a male donor with ankylosing spondylitis. DNA of the CDR3: TGTGCCAGCACTCACCGGGGCTCTGGGGCCAACGTCCTGACTTTC. This gives the protein CASTHRGSGANVLTF.